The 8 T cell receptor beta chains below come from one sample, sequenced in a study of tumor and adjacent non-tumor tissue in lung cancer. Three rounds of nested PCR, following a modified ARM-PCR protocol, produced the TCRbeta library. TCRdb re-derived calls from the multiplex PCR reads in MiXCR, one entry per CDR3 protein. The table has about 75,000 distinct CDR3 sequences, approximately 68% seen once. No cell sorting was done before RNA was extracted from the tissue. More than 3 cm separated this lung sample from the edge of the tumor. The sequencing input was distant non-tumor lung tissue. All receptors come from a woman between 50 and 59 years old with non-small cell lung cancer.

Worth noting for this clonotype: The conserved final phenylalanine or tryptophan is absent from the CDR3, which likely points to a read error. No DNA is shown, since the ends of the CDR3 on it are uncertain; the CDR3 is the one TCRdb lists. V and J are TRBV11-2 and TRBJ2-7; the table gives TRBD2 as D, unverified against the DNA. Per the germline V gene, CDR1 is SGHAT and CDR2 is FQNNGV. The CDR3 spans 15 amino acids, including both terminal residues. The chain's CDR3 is CASSLSPSPSYEQNL.

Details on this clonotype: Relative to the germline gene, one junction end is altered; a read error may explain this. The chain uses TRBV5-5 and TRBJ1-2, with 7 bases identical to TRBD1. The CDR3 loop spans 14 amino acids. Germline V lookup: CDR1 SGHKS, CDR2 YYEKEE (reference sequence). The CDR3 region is CASSQGNDRASYIF. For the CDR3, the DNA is TGTGCCAGCAGCCAAGGGAACGACAGGGCATCATACATCTTC.

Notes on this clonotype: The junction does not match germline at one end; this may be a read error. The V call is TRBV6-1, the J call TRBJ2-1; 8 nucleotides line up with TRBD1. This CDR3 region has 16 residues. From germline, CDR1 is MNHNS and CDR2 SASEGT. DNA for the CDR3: TGTGCCAGTAGTGCATCCGGGACAGGAGGACACAATGAGCATTTCTTC. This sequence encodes CASSASGTGGHNEHFF.

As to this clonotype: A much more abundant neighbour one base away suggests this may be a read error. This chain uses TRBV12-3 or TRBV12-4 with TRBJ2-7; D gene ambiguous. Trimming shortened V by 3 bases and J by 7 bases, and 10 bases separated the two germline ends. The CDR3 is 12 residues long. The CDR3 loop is CASSLVFAEQYF. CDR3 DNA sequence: TGTGCCAGCAGTTTGGTTTTTGCAGAGCAGTACTTC.

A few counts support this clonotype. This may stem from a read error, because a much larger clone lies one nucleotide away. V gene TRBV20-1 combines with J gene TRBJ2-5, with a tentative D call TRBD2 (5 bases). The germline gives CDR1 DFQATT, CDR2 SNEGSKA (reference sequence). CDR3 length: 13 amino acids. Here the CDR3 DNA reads TGCAGTACTAGGGTCCTGTACCAAGAGACCCAGTACTTC. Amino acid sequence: CSTRVLYQETQYF.

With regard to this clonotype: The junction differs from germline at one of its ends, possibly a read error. CDR3 sequence: CASNQGSASESLYEQFF. The DNA for the CDR3 is TGTGCCAGCAACCAAGGTTCGGCTAGCGAGAGTTTGTATGAGCAGTTCTTC. The J gene is TRBJ2-1, the V gene TRBV4-2; D perhaps matches TRBD2 (6 bases). The CDR3 extends over 17 amino acids. Germline CDR1 LGHNA, CDR2 YNFKEQ.

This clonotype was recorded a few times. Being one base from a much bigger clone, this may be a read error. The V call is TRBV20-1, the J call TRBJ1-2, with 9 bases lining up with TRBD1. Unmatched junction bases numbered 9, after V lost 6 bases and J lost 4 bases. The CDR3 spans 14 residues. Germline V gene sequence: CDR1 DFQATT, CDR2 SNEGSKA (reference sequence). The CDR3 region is CSATRTGVGYGYTF. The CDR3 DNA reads TGCAGTGCCACCCGGACAGGGGTGGGCTATGGCTACACCTTC.

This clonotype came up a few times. The CDR3 spells CGVDGDNEQFF. The CDR3 DNA reads as TGCGGTGTTGATGGAGACAATGAGCAGTTCTTC. The V gene is TRBV29-1, the J gene TRBJ2-1; D call uncertain. The CDR3 runs 11 residues. CDR1 and CDR2 (germline): SQVTM, ANQGSEA.